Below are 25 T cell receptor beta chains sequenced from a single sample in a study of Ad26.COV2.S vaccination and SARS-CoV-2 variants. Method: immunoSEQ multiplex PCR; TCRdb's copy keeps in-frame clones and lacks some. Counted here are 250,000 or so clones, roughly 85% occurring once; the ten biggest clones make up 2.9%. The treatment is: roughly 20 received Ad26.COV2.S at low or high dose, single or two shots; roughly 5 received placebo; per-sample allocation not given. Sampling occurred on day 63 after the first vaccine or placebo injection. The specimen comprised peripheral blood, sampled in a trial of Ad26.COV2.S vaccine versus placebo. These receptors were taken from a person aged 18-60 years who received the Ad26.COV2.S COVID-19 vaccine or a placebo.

The CDR3: CASSSAGVASYNEQFF. As DNA, the CDR3 is TGTGCCAGTAGTTCAGCAGGGGTGGCGTCCTACAATGAGCAGTTCTTC. This rearrangement joins TRBV19 to TRBJ2-1, with a weak D call TRBD1 (6 bases). Germline V gene sequence: CDR1 LNHDA, CDR2 SQIVND (reference sequence). CDR3 size: 16 residues. Deletions cut 5 bases from V and 1 base from J, with 15 bases between.

The CDR3 nucleotides read TGTGCCAGCAGTTTGAGTAGGCGCGGGGAGGGGACCTCCTACGAGCAGTACGTC. Its translation is CASSLSRRGEGTSYEQYV. The chain links TRBV27 to TRBJ2-7; TRBD2 matches at 7 bases. Germline values: CDR1 MNHEY, CDR2 SMNVEV (reference sequence). The junction had 14 bases not matched to a gene; V was cut back by 3 bases and J by 0 bases. The CDR3 is made up of 18 amino acids.

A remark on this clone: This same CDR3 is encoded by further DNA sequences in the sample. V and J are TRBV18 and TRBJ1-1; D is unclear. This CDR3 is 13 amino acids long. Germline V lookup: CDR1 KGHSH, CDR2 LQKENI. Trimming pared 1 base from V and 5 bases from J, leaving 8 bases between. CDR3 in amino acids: CASSPLGETEAFF. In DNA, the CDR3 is TGTGCCAGCTCACCACTCGGGGAAACTGAAGCTTTCTTT.

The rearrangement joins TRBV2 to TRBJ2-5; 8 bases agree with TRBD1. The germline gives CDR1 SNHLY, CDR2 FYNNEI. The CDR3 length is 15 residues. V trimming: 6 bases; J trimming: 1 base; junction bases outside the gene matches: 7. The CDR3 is CASRMTGAPQETQYF. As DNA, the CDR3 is TGTGCCAGCAGAATGACAGGGGCCCCCCAAGAGACCCAGTACTTC.

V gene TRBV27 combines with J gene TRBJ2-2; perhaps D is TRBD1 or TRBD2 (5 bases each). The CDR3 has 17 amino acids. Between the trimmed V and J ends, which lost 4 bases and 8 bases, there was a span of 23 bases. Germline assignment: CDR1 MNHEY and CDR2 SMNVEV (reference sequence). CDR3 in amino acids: CASSSAGTPTLTGELFF. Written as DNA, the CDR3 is TGTGCCAGCAGTTCCGCCGGGACCCCTACACTCACTGGGGAGCTGTTTTTT.

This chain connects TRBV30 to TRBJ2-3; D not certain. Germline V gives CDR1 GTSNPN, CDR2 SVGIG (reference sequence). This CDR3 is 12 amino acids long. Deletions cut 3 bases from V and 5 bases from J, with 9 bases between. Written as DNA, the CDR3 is TGTGCCTGGAGGCGAAAGGTAGATACGCAGTATTTT. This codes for CAWRRKVDTQYF.

Here the CDR3 reads CASSLALPSYNSPLHF. As DNA, the CDR3 is TGTGCCAGCAGCTTGGCCTTGCCCTCCTATAATTCACCCCTCCACTTT. This chain links TRBV5-5 with TRBJ1-6, with D unclear. Germline V gene lookup returns CDR1 SGHKS and CDR2 YYEKEE (reference sequence). The ends were cut back, 0 bases at V and 0 bases at J, with 7 bases in the middle. The CDR3 extends over 16 amino acids.

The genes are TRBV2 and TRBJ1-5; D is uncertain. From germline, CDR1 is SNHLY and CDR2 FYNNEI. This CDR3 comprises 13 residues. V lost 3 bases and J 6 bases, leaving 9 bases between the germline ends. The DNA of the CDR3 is TGTGCCAGCAGTGAGATAGGGCGTCAGCCCCAGCATTTT. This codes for CASSEIGRQPQHF.

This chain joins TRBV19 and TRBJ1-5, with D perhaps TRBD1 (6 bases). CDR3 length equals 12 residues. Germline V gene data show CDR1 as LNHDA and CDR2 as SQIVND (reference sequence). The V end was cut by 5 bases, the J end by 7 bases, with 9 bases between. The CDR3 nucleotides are TGTGCCAGTAGTCAGGGGAACCAGCCCCAGCATTTT. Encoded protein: CASSQGNQPQHF.

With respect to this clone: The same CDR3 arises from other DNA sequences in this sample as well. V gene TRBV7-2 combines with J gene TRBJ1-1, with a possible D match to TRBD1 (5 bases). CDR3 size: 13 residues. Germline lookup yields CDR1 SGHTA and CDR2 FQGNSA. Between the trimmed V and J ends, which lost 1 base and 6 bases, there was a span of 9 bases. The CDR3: CASSLGQGSEAFF. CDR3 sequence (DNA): TGTGCCAGCAGCTTAGGTCAGGGCTCTGAAGCTTTCTTT.

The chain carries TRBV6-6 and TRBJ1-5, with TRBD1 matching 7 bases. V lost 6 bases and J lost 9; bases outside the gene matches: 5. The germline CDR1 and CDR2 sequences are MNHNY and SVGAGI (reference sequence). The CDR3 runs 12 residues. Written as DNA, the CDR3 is TGTGCCAGCAGGTCGGACAGGTTGCCCCAGCATTTT. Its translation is CASRSDRLPQHF.

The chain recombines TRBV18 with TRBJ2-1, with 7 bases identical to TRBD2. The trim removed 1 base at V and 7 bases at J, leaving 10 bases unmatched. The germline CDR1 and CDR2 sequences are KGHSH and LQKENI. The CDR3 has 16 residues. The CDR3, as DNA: TGTGCCAGCTCACCACGAAGCGGGGTCTATGTGAATGAGCAGTTCTTC. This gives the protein CASSPRSGVYVNEQFF.

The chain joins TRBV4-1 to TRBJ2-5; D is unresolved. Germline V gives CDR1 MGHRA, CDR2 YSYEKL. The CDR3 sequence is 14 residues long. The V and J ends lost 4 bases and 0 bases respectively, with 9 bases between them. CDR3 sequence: CASSRARHQETQYF. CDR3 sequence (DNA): TGCGCCAGCAGCCGCGCCCGACACCAAGAGACCCAGTACTTC.

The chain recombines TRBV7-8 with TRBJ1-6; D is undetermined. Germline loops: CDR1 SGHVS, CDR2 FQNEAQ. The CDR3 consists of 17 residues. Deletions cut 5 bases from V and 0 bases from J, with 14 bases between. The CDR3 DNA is TGTGCCAGCAGCACAAGCCCGGGGAGCTCCTATAATTCACCCCTCCACTTT. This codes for CASSTSPGSSYNSPLHF.

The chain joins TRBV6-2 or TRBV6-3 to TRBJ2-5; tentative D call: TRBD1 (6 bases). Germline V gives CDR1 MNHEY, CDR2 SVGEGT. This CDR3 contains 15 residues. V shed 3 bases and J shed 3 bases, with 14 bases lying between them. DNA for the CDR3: TGTGCCAGCAGTTATTCCGGACAGCATAAAGAGACCCAGTACTTC. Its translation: CASSYSGQHKETQYF.

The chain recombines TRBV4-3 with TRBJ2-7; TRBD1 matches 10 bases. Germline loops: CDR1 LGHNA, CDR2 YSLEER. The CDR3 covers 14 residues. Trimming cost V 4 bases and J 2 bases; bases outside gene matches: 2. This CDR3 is CASSPGTGAYEQYF. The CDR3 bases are TGCGCCAGCAGCCCCGGGACAGGGGCCTACGAGCAGTACTTC.

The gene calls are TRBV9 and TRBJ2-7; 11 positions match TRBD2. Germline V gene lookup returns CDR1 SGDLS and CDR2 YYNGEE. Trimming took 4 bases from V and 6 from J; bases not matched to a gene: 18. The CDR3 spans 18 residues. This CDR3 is CASSSPPRHSGGAGEQYF. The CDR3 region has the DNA TGTGCCAGCAGCTCCCCGCCGAGACATAGCGGGGGGGCCGGCGAGCAGTACTTC.

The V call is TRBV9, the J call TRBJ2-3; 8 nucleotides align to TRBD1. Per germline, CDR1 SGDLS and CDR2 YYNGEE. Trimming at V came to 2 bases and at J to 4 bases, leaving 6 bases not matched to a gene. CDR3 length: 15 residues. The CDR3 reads CASSVRQGNPDTQYF. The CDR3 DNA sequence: TGTGCCAGCAGCGTGAGACAGGGGAACCCAGATACGCAGTATTTT.

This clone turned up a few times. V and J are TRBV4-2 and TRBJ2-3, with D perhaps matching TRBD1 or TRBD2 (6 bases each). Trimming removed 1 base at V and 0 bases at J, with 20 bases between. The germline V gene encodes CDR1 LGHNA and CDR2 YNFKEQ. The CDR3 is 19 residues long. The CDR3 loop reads CASSQGVGGTFTSTDTQYF. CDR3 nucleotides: TGTGCCAGCAGCCAAGGAGTGGGGGGCACTTTCACTAGCACAGATACGCAGTATTTT.

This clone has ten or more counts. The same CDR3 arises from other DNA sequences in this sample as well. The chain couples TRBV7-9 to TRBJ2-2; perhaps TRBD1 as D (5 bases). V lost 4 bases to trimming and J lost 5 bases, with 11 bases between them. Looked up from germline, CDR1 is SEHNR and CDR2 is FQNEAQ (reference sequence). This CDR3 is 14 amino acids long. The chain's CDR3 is CASSSYQGTGELFF. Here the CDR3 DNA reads TGTGCCAGCAGCTCTTATCAGGGTACCGGGGAGCTGTTTTTT.

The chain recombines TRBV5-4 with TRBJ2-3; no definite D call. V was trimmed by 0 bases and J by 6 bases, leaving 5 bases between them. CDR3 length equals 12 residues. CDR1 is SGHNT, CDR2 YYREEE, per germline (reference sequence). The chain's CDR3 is CASSLASDTQYF. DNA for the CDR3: TGTGCCAGCAGCTTGGCGTCTGATACGCAGTATTTT.

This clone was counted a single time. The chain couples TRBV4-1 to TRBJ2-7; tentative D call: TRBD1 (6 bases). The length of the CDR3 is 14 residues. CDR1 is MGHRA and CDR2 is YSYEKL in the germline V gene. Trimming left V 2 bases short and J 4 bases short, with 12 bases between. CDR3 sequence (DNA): TGCGCCAGCAGCCAACTTCAGGGGTTGTACGAGCAGTACTTC. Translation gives CASSQLQGLYEQYF.

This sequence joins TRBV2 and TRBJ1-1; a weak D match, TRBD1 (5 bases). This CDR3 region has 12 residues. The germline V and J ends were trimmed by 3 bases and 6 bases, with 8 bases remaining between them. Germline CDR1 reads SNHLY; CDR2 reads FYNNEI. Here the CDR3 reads CASSDWGPEAFF. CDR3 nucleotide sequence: TGTGCCAGCAGTGACTGGGGCCCTGAAGCTTTCTTT. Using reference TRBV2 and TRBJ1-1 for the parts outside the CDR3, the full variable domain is EPEVTQTPSHQVTQMGQEVILRCVPISNHLYFYWYRQILGQKVEFLVSFYNNEISEKSEIFDDQFSVERPDGSNFTLKIRSTKLEDSAMYFCASSDWGPEAFFGQGTRLTVV.

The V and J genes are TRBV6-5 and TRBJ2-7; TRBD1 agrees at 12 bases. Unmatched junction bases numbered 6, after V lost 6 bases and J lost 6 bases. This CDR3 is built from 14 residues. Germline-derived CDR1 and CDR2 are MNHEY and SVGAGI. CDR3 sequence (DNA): TGTGCCAGCAGGCCGGGACAGGGGGCGCCCGAGCAGTACTTC. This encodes CASRPGQGAPEQYF.

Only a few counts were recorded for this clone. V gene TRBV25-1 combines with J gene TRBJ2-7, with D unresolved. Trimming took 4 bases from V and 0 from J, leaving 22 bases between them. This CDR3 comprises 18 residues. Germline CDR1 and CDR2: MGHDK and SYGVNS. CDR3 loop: CASSGLNSGVPSSYEQYF. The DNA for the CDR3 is TGTGCCAGCAGTGGCCTAAACTCAGGAGTTCCCAGCTCCTACGAGCAGTACTTC.